These 19 T cell receptor beta chains were sequenced from one sample in a study of blood T cell repertoires in COVID-19. The table came from immunoSEQ multiplex PCR; TCRdb's copy has only in-frame clones and leaves some out. The sample gives approximately 200,000 clones, less than 85% of which show up once; 9.5% to 15% is in the top ten. The material sequenced was peripheral blood. The receptors here all came from a woman aged 45-65 years with acute or convalescent COVID-19.

The chain carries TRBV5-1 and TRBJ1-2; perhaps TRBD1 as D (6 bases). The germline CDR1 and CDR2 sequences are SGHRS and YFSETQ. There are 16 residues in the CDR3. V was cut by 0 bases and J by 7 bases, with 19 bases left in between. The CDR3 sequence is CASSLAARTPGVGYTF. CDR3 nucleotides: TGCGCCAGCAGCTTGGCTGCAAGGACTCCAGGGGTTGGCTACACCTTC.

The chain combines TRBV2 with TRBJ1-2, with a weak D call TRBD1 (6 bases). The ends were cut back, 7 bases at V and 0 bases at J, with 9 bases in the middle. CDR3 size: 13 residues. Germline values: CDR1 SNHLY, CDR2 FYNNEI. The CDR3 sequence: CASKQGPNYGYTF. For the CDR3, the DNA is TGTGCCAGCAAGCAGGGGCCTAACTATGGCTACACCTTC.

The chain employs TRBV27 and TRBJ2-5; D call uncertain. CDR1 MNHEY and CDR2 SMNVEV come from the germline V gene (reference sequence). Deletions cut 1 base from V and 4 bases from J, with 7 bases between. The CDR3 sequence is 13 residues long. The CDR3 nucleotides read TGTGCCAGCAGTTTATTGGCAGGAGAGACCCAGTACTTC. It codes for CASSLLAGETQYF.

The rearrangement joins TRBV5-1 to TRBJ1-2, with 8 bases fitting TRBD1. This CDR3 is built from 14 residues. Germline CDR1 SGHRS, CDR2 YFSETQ. The trim removed 4 bases at V and 6 bases at J, leaving 8 bases unmatched. The CDR3 bases are TGCGCCAGCAGCCACCCGGGACAGGTCGATGGCTACACCTTC. Its protein is CASSHPGQVDGYTF.

The chain combines TRBV30 with TRBJ2-1, with TRBD2 identical over 11 bases. Trimming at V came to 2 bases and at J to 14 bases, leaving 5 bases not matched to a gene. Germline-derived CDR1 and CDR2 are GTSNPN and SVGIG (reference sequence). The CDR3 has 12 residues. The DNA of the CDR3 is TGTGCCTGGAGTAGTAGCGGGAGGGCCGAGTTCTTC. Its translation: CAWSSSGRAEFF.

The V and J genes are TRBV19 and TRBJ2-3; D possibly corresponds to TRBD2 (6 bases). This CDR3 has 19 amino acids. In germline, CDR1 is LNHDA, CDR2 SQIVND (reference sequence). Trimming removed 1 base from V and 0 bases from J, with 20 bases in between. CDR3 amino acids: CASSIANRVGDLSTDTQYF. Here the CDR3 DNA reads TGTGCCAGTAGTATAGCCAACCGAGTGGGGGACTTGAGCACAGATACGCAGTATTTT.

DNA for the CDR3: TGTGCCAGCAGCTTAGGGCAGGGGGCAGTTAATGAGCAGTTCTTC. It encodes CASSLGQGAVNEQFF. The V call is TRBV7-8, the J call TRBJ2-1, with 8 bases matching TRBD1. Germline assignment: CDR1 SGHVS and CDR2 FQNEAQ. The CDR3 length is 15 residues. V dropped 1 base and J dropped 7; count of bases not matched to a gene: 6.

The table lists this clone with a count of one. J is TRBJ2-1 and V is TRBV7-2, with D maybe TRBD2 (6 bases). The V end lost 5 bases, the J end lost 0 bases, and 11 bases lay between the germline ends. The CDR3 has 15 amino acids. Per the germline V gene, CDR1 is SGHTA and CDR2 is FQGNSA. This chain's CDR3 is CASSKGLSSYNEQFF. The CDR3 coding sequence is TGTGCCAGCAGCAAGGGACTGAGCTCCTACAATGAGCAGTTCTTC.

V usage is TRBV28 and J usage is TRBJ2-7; 13 bases line up with TRBD2. Germline V gene data show CDR1 as MDHEN and CDR2 as SYDVKM. The ends lost 6 bases at V and 4 bases at J; junction bases unmatched: 0. The CDR3 length is 13 residues. CDR3 protein: CASRTSGRYEQYF. The CDR3 DNA reads TGTGCCAGCAGGACTAGCGGGAGGTACGAGCAGTACTTC.

This chain links TRBV18 with TRBJ1-1; 7 bases align to TRBD1. This CDR3 has 15 residues. The ends lost 3 bases at V and 1 base at J; junction bases unmatched: 5. CDR1 is KGHSH, CDR2 LQKENI, per germline. In DNA, the CDR3 is TGTGCCAGCTCACCCGCGGGACAGCGGAACACTGAAGCTTTCTTT. Protein sequence: CASSPAGQRNTEAFF.

This clone was counted only a few times. V usage is TRBV25-1 and J usage is TRBJ2-1, with 8 bases identical to TRBD2. V dropped 4 bases and J dropped 4; count of bases not matched to a gene: 3. There are 14 residues in the CDR3. Germline CDR1 MGHDK, CDR2 SYGVNS. The CDR3 DNA follows: TGTGCCAGCAGTGGAGCGGGAGAGTACAATGAGCAGTTCTTC. Amino acids: CASSGAGEYNEQFF. The variable domain in full, with the rest retrieved from reference TRBV25-1 and TRBJ2-1, is EADIYQTPRYLVIGTGKKITLECSQTMGHDKMYWYQQDPGMELHLIHYSYGVNSTEKGDLSSESTVSRIRTEHFPLTLESARPSHTSQYLCASSGAGEYNEQFFGPGTRLTVL.

The chain recombines TRBV28 with TRBJ1-4, with TRBD1 matching over 8 bases. With 4 bases clipped from V and 2 bases from J, the junction kept 6 bases outside the gene matches. The length of the CDR3 is 16 residues. Per germline, CDR1 MDHEN and CDR2 SYDVKM. The CDR3 DNA reads as TGTGCCAGCAGTTCCACAGGGGGTTGGACTAATGAAAAACTGTTTTTT. It translates to CASSSTGGWTNEKLFF.

In this sample, this clone turned up a few times. This chain joins TRBV3-1 (or the pseudogene TRBV3-2) and TRBJ2-3; 10 bases are shared with TRBD1. This CDR3 contains 18 residues. Germline CDR1 LGHDT, CDR2 YNNKEL (reference sequence). J gave up 3 bases and V 4 bases, and 13 bases lay outside the gene matches. The CDR3 nucleotides are TGTGCCAGCAGCCCGCGAATCGGACAGGGGGGGCGGACAGATACGCAGTATTTT. Its protein product is CASSPRIGQGGRTDTQYF.

The chain combines TRBV5-6 with TRBJ1-5; perhaps TRBD1 as D (5 bases). The CDR3 has 13 residues. Trimming left V 3 bases short and J 4 bases short, with 8 bases between. Germline CDR1 and CDR2: SGHDT and YYEEEE. The CDR3: CASSWNRNQPQHF. The CDR3 nucleotides are TGTGCCAGCAGCTGGAACAGGAATCAGCCCCAGCATTTT.

The V call is TRBV6-5, the J call TRBJ2-7; D perhaps matches TRBD1 (6 bases). The CDR3 sequence is 15 residues long. The germline V gene encodes CDR1 MNHEY and CDR2 SVGAGI. V was shortened by 7 bases and J by 0 bases, with 16 bases between the two germline ends. The CDR3 DNA follows: TGTGCCAGCACAAACAGGGAGCTACTCTCCTACGAGCAGTACTTC. Residues: CASTNRELLSYEQYF.

Many counts were recorded for this clone. The chain uses TRBV2 and TRBJ1-4, with D maybe TRBD1 (6 bases). The CDR3 covers 14 residues. V was shortened by 6 bases and J by 7 bases, with 15 bases between the two germline ends. Looked up from germline, CDR1 is SNHLY and CDR2 is FYNNEI. CDR3 nucleotides: TGTGCCAGCAGGGGGGATCTCAGGGGTGAAAAACTGTTTTTT. This encodes CASRGDLRGEKLFF.

The chain uses TRBV6-5 and TRBJ1-6, with TRBD1 matching 12 bases. The CDR3 is 16 amino acids. Germline V gene data show CDR1 as MNHEY and CDR2 as SVGAGI. The J segment lost 8 bases and the V segment lost 0 bases, leaving 2 bases of the junction unmatched. CDR3 nucleotides: TGTGCCAGCAGTTACTCGGGACAGGGGGCTTATTCACCCCTCCACTTT. Its translation is CASSYSGQGAYSPLHF.

The chain has TRBV4-2 and TRBJ2-3; tentatively, D is TRBD2 (6 bases). Trimming removed 4 bases from V and 3 bases from J, with 20 bases in between. Looked up from germline, CDR1 is LGHNA and CDR2 is YNFKEQ. The CDR3 extends over 17 amino acids. CDR3 residues: CASSPTRAGSITDTQYF. CDR3 DNA: TGTGCCAGCAGCCCGACTCGGGCCGGGAGCATAACAGATACGCAGTATTTT.

The table lists this clone with a count of one. The genes are TRBV27 and TRBJ2-1, with TRBD1 identical over 7 bases. This CDR3 contains 15 residues. CDR1 and CDR2 (germline): MNHEY, SMNVEV (reference sequence). V gave up 4 bases and J gave up 2 bases; unmatched junction bases: 5. The CDR3 is CASSSRQGPYNEQFF. CDR3 nucleotide sequence: TGTGCCAGCAGTTCTCGACAGGGTCCCTACAATGAGCAGTTCTTC.